The 31 T cell receptor beta chains reported below all come from one sample, sequenced in a study of T cell changes during pregnancy in multiple sclerosis. Clones were read by immunoSEQ multiplex PCR, and TCRdb kept only the in-frame ones, dropping some. The table includes about 45,000 clones, 90% detected once. The material sequenced was CD4+ T cells from peripheral blood mononuclear cells, taken before pregnancy. Receptors were obtained from a female donor with multiple sclerosis, enrolled in a pregnancy study.

The chain recombines TRBV6-5 with TRBJ2-1; TRBD2 agrees at 8 bases. Germline V CDR1 and CDR2: MNHEY, SVGAGI. V lost 7 bases to trimming and J lost 8 bases; unmatched junction nucleotides: 7. This CDR3 has 13 amino acids. The CDR3 coding sequence is TGTGCCAGCAAAAGCGGGAGAAGTTATGAGCAGTTCTTC. Its protein product is CASKSGRSYEQFF.

The V call is TRBV5-4, the J call TRBJ2-1; TRBD2 matches at 15 bases. Germline CDR1 reads SGHNT; CDR2 reads YYREEE (reference sequence). With V trimmed by 4 bases and J by 2 bases, 7 bases remained unmatched. This CDR3 is built from 18 residues. CDR3 in amino acids: CASSGGTSGRTTYNEQFF. DNA for the CDR3: TGTGCCAGCAGCGGCGGGACTAGCGGGAGGACGACCTACAATGAGCAGTTCTTC.

V and J are TRBV9 and TRBJ2-2, with D perhaps TRBD1 (6 bases). The CDR3 spans 16 residues. Germline V lookup: CDR1 SGDLS, CDR2 YYNGEE. Trimming cost V 0 bases and J 6 bases, with 15 bases left between them. In DNA form, the CDR3 reads TGTGCCAGCAGCGTAGGGAACAGGGCTAACGCCGGGGAGCTGTTTTTT. Translated: CASSVGNRANAGELFF.

The chain employs TRBV27 and TRBJ2-7; D perhaps matches TRBD2 (5 bases). V gave up 5 bases and J gave up 3 bases, with 17 bases separating them. From germline, CDR1 is MNHEY and CDR2 SMNVEV (reference sequence). This CDR3 is built from 15 residues. The DNA for the CDR3 is TGTGCCAGCAGTAGAGGAGGAGGCCGGGGCTACGAGCAGTACTTC. Protein sequence: CASSRGGGRGYEQYF.

CDR3 region: CASSEDRGTGGYTF. CDR3 nucleotide sequence: TGTGCCAGCAGTGAAGACAGGGGGACAGGTGGCTACACCTTC. The chain links TRBV6-1 to TRBJ1-2; TRBD1 aligns across 8 bases. The length of the CDR3 is 14 residues. Germline lookup yields CDR1 MNHNS and CDR2 SASEGT. V lost 1 base and J lost 7; bases outside the gene matches: 5.

The V gene is TRBV27, the J gene TRBJ2-3, with D possibly being TRBD1 (6 bases). V was clipped by 2 bases and J by 3 bases, with 12 bases between them. The CDR3 totals 15 residues. Germline V CDR1 and CDR2: MNHEY, SMNVEV (reference sequence). The CDR3 here is CASSLEGVGTDTQYF. CDR3 DNA sequence: TGTGCCAGCAGTTTAGAGGGGGTTGGGACAGATACGCAGTATTTT.

CDR3 DNA: TGCGCCAGCAGCCATGGAGACAGGGTCGGGGAGACCCAGTACTTC. Encoded protein: CASSHGDRVGETQYF. The J gene is TRBJ2-5, the V gene TRBV4-1; TRBD1 matches at 7 bases. The CDR3 covers 15 residues. Trimming removed 3 bases from V and 5 bases from J; junction bases left unmatched: 9. Germline CDR1 and CDR2: MGHRA and YSYEKL.

This clone came up a few times. The chain has TRBV4-3 and TRBJ1-1; a weak D match, TRBD1 (5 bases). The CDR3 runs 13 residues. Germline V gene data show CDR1 as LGHNA and CDR2 as YSLEER. The germline V and J ends were trimmed by 2 bases and 4 bases, with 8 bases remaining between them. This CDR3 is CASSQTQGTEAFF. Written as DNA, the CDR3 is TGCGCCAGCAGCCAAACCCAGGGCACTGAAGCTTTCTTT.

The genes are TRBV28 and TRBJ1-1; tentative D call: TRBD1 (5 bases). Germline loops: CDR1 MDHEN, CDR2 SYDVKM. The CDR3 loop spans 13 amino acids. V was shortened by 7 bases and J by 8 bases, with 17 bases between the two germline ends. The CDR3, as DNA: TGTGCCAGCACCCCTGCCTCCCAGGGAGAAGCTTTCTTT. It yields the protein CASTPASQGEAFF.

V usage is TRBV5-1 and J usage is TRBJ2-2; D not certain. CDR3 length: 13 residues. Germline CDR1 is SGHRS and CDR2 is YFSETQ. Trimming shortened V by 2 bases and J by 7 bases, and 9 bases separated the two germline ends. The CDR3 nucleotides read TGCGCCAGCAGCTTTGATGGGCTCGGGGAGCTGTTTTTT. It encodes CASSFDGLGELFF.

As concerns this clone: At the DNA level, this CDR3 is encoded by other sequences in the same sample as well. This rearrangement joins TRBV19 to TRBJ1-1; 7 nucleotides align to TRBD1. Losses at the gene ends were 9 bases for V and 0 bases for J; bases not matched to a gene: 7. This CDR3 spans 14 amino acids. The V gene's germline CDR1 is LNHDA and CDR2 SQIVND (reference sequence). Here the CDR3 reads CASRDSSMNTEAFF. Here the CDR3 DNA reads TGTGCCAGCCGGGACAGTAGCATGAACACTGAAGCTTTCTTT.

This clone appeared once. V usage is TRBV4-3 and J usage is TRBJ2-7; 8 bases fit TRBD1. CDR1 and CDR2 from the germline V gene are LGHNA and YSLEER. Trimming took 0 bases from V and 4 from J; bases not matched to a gene: 5. The CDR3 consists of 15 residues. CDR3 sequence (DNA): TGCGCCAGCAGCCAAGAGCAGGGGGCGTTATACGAGCAGTACTTC. Protein: CASSQEQGALYEQYF.

The rearrangement uses TRBV5-1 and TRBJ2-1; a possible D gene is TRBD2 (6 bases). The CDR3 contains 15 residues. V shed 3 bases and J shed 0 bases, with 10 bases lying between them. Germline values: CDR1 SGHRS, CDR2 YFSETQ. This chain's CDR3 is CASSSGLSSYNEQFF. CDR3 DNA: TGCGCCAGCAGCTCTGGACTATCCTCCTACAATGAGCAGTTCTTC.

The V and J genes are TRBV2 and TRBJ1-5; TRBD1 aligns across 7 bases. This CDR3 has 14 amino acids. The V and J ends lost 7 bases and 2 bases, in that order; junction bases with no gene match: 5. Germline V gene data show CDR1 as SNHLY and CDR2 as FYNNEI. The CDR3 DNA reads as TGTGCCAGCACCCGACAGGGAGGCAATCAGCCCCAGCATTTT. Translation: CASTRQGGNQPQHF. The full variable domain, with the rest looked up from reference TRBV2 and TRBJ1-5, is EPEVTQTPSHQVTQMGQEVILRCVPISNHLYFYWYRQILGQKVEFLVSFYNNEISEKSEIFDDQFSVERPDGSNFTLKIRSTKLEDSAMYFCASTRQGGNQPQHFGDGTRLSIL.

A single count supports this clone. The chain is built from TRBV4-2 and TRBJ2-1; 8 bases align to TRBD2. The CDR3 totals 18 residues. CDR1 and CDR2 (germline): LGHNA, YNFKEQ. V dropped 4 bases and J dropped 7; count of bases not matched to a gene: 18. The CDR3 loop reads CASSPEGWGGGRNNEQFF. CDR3 in DNA: TGTGCCAGCAGCCCAGAGGGGTGGGGCGGGGGGCGAAATAATGAGCAGTTCTTC.

J is TRBJ2-7 and V is TRBV18, with TRBD2 identical over 8 bases. Losses at the gene ends were 3 bases for V and 2 bases for J; bases not matched to a gene: 3. The CDR3 is made up of 14 amino acids. The V gene's germline CDR1 is KGHSH and CDR2 LQKENI. The CDR3 region is CASSPGLGTYEQYF. The CDR3 coding sequence is TGTGCCAGCTCACCGGGACTAGGAACCTACGAGCAGTACTTC.

The V call is TRBV4-3, the J call TRBJ1-2, with 9 bases that match TRBD1. Trimming cost V 4 bases and J 4 bases; bases outside gene matches: 4. CDR3 size: 14 residues. Germline CDR1 reads LGHNA; CDR2 reads YSLEER. CDR3 sequence reads: CASSLTGGSYGYTF. The CDR3, as DNA: TGCGCCAGCAGCCTGACAGGGGGGAGCTATGGCTACACCTTC.

The rearrangement joins TRBV7-2 to TRBJ1-2; maybe TRBD1 (5 bases). Trimming pared 4 bases from V and 3 bases from J, leaving 12 bases between. The CDR3 consists of 14 residues. Per germline, CDR1 SGHTA and CDR2 FQGNSA. The DNA for the CDR3 is TGTGCCAGCAGCTCCCGACAGCGATACTATGGCTACACCTTC. This gives the protein CASSSRQRYYGYTF.

CDR3 nucleotides: TGTGCCAGCAGTTTACCAAGAGGCTGCTTTCTTTGGGAGCAGTACTTC. Protein product: CASSLPRGCFLWEQYF. The genes are TRBV27 and TRBJ2-7; D call uncertain. Trimming took 2 bases from V and 7 from J, leaving 21 bases between them. Germline values: CDR1 MNHEY, CDR2 SMNVEV (reference sequence). This CDR3 is built from 16 residues.

V gene TRBV27 combines with J gene TRBJ1-4; D is uncertain. This CDR3 region has 14 residues. Germline loops: CDR1 MNHEY, CDR2 SMNVEV (reference sequence). Trimming pared 6 bases from V and 7 bases from J, leaving 15 bases between. CDR3: CASSPTRVIEKLFF. The DNA for the CDR3 is TGTGCCAGCAGCCCTACGAGGGTAATTGAAAAACTGTTTTTT.

The chain uses TRBV27 and TRBJ1-1; the match to TRBD1 covers 8 bases. The CDR3 has 16 residues. Looked up from germline, CDR1 is MNHEY and CDR2 is SMNVEV (reference sequence). The V segment lost 5 bases and the J segment 1 base; nucleotides outside the gene matches: 9. The CDR3 loop reads CASSQMTGAGNTEAFF. The CDR3 coding sequence is TGTGCCAGCAGTCAGATGACAGGGGCGGGGAACACTGAAGCTTTCTTT.

This chain links TRBV19 with TRBJ1-5, with TRBD1 identical over 7 bases. The CDR3 has 18 amino acids. CDR1 is LNHDA and CDR2 is SQIVND in the germline V gene (reference sequence). The V segment lost 5 bases and the J segment 2 bases; nucleotides outside the gene matches: 15. CDR3 nucleotides: TGTGCCAGTAGTCGCCAACCTACAGGGGCCTATGGCAATCAGCCCCAGCATTTT. Translation: CASSRQPTGAYGNQPQHF.

The rearrangement links TRBV15 to TRBJ1-3; a weak D match, TRBD1 (5 bases). CDR1 is LNHNV and CDR2 is YYDKDF in the germline V gene (reference sequence). V was cut by 1 base and J by 3 bases, with 16 bases left in between. This CDR3 spans 17 amino acids. This chain's CDR3 is CATSRGQGHQLGNTIYF. The CDR3 DNA is TGTGCCACCAGCAGAGGACAAGGACACCAACTTGGAAACACCATATATTTT.

This chain uses TRBV28 with TRBJ2-1; 8 bases are shared with TRBD2. The germline CDR1 and CDR2 sequences are MDHEN and SYDVKM. Trimming took 5 bases from V and 0 from J; bases not matched to a gene: 3. CDR3 length equals 15 residues. CDR3 loop: CASSISGSSYNEQFF. Written as DNA, the CDR3 is TGTGCCAGCAGTATCAGCGGGAGCTCCTACAATGAGCAGTTCTTC.

This chain connects TRBV14 to TRBJ2-4, with 8 bases identical to TRBD2. CDR1 SGHDN and CDR2 FVKESK come from the germline V gene. This CDR3 region has 16 residues. V lost 4 bases to trimming and J lost 6 bases; unmatched junction nucleotides: 11. This chain's CDR3 is CASSPPGRGRRNIQYF. The DNA for the CDR3 is TGTGCCAGCAGCCCACCCGGGAGGGGCCGCCGAAACATTCAGTACTTC.

The genes are TRBV14 and TRBJ2-1; 8 nucleotides align to TRBD2. V dropped 0 bases and J dropped 0; count of bases not matched to a gene: 13. The CDR3 is made up of 20 amino acids. The V gene's germline CDR1 is SGHDN and CDR2 FVKESK. The CDR3 is CASSQDWGLAGYLSYNEQFF. CDR3 sequence (DNA): TGTGCCAGCAGCCAAGATTGGGGGCTAGCGGGCTACCTCTCCTACAATGAGCAGTTCTTC.

This chain links TRBV6-5 with TRBJ1-1; the match to TRBD1 covers 9 bases. Germline trimming cut 5 bases from V and 0 bases from J; bases unmatched to any gene: 4. Looked up from germline, CDR1 is MNHEY and CDR2 is SVGAGI. CDR3 length: 15 residues. CDR3 residues: CASSTRQGVNTEAFF. Written as DNA, the CDR3 is TGTGCCAGCAGTACTAGACAGGGGGTGAACACTGAAGCTTTCTTT.

With regard to this clone: One junction end does not reproduce the germline sequence, and a read error may be involved. This chain links TRBV18 with TRBJ2-1, with D perhaps matching TRBD2 (5 bases). CDR1 and CDR2 from the germline V gene are KGHSH and LQKENI. This CDR3 contains 15 residues. This CDR3 is CASLPLDERHNEQFF. In nucleotides, the CDR3 is TGTGCCAGCTTACCACTAGACGAGCGGCACAATGAGCAGTTCTTC. The entire variable domain, with the rest obtained from reference TRBV18 and TRBJ2-1, is as follows: NAGVMQNPRHLVRRRGQEARLRCSPMKGHSHVYWYRQLPEEGLKFMVYLQKENIIDESGMPKERFSAEFPKEGPSILRIQQVVRGDSAAYFCASLPLDERHNEQFFGPGTRLTVL.

This sequence joins TRBV29-1 and TRBJ2-2; possible D gene TRBD1, 5 bases. Between the trimmed V and J ends, which lost 6 bases and 0 bases, there was a span of 11 bases. This CDR3 spans 14 amino acids. Germline assignment: CDR1 SQVTM and CDR2 ANQGSEA. The CDR3 loop is CSVLQETNTGELFF. The DNA for the CDR3 is TGCAGCGTCCTACAGGAGACGAACACCGGGGAGCTGTTTTTT.

The V call is TRBV7-9, the J call TRBJ2-2, with 8 positions matching TRBD2. This CDR3 region has 15 residues. Trimming cost V 2 bases and J 4 bases; bases outside gene matches: 3. The germline CDR1 and CDR2 sequences are SEHNR and FQNEAQ (reference sequence). The CDR3: CASSLYLAGTGELFF. In nucleotides, the CDR3 is TGTGCCAGCAGCTTATACCTAGCGGGCACCGGGGAGCTGTTTTTT.

The chain carries TRBV7-9 and TRBJ1-2; D gene uncertain. Trimming took off 4 bases at V and 8 bases at J, with 11 bases between the two ends. Germline CDR1 reads SEHNR; CDR2 reads FQNEAQ (reference sequence). The CDR3 spans 12 residues. Written as DNA, the CDR3 is TGTGCCAGCAGCTCCCGTTCGGGGGGCTACACCTTC. Protein: CASSSRSGGYTF.